A selection of T cell receptor beta chains follows, all from one sample in a study of T cells after yellow fever vaccination. TCRdb passed the 5' RACE reads through MiXCR, listing each CDR3 protein once. This sample carries about 130,000 distinct CDR3 sequences, roughly 8.2% of them seen once, and the ten largest clones take approximately 37%. The source was CD8+ T cells sorted from PBMCs, collected on the day of the yellow fever booster vaccination. The receptors stem from a man aged 18 to 29 who received the YFV17D yellow fever vaccine. Each CDR3 is given with its conserved first and last residue. A D gene is named only where the DNA matches it firmly. The listing skips clone size in some rows; elsewhere it reads once, few, many or a size class.

V gene: TRBV9
D gene: TRBD1
clone size: .
CDR3 length: 15
J gene: TRBJ2-3
CDR3 protein: CASRATTGSTDTQYF
CDR3 DNA: TGTGCCAGCAGAGCCACGACAGGGTCGACAGATACGCAGTATTTT

V gene: TRBV7-9
D gene: TRBD2
clone size: many
CDR3 length: 13
J gene: TRBJ2-1
CDR3 protein: CASKAGGPYEQFF
CDR3 DNA: TGTGCCAGCAAAGCGGGGGGGCCCTATGAGCAGTTCTTC

V gene: TRBV7-9
D gene: TRBD1
clone size: .
CDR3 length: 18
J gene: TRBJ2-1
CDR3 protein: CASSPAGQGINSYNEQFF
CDR3 DNA: TGTGCCAGCAGCCCAGCGGGACAGGGGATCAACTCCTACAATGAGCAGTTCTTC

V gene: TRBV6-2/TRBV6-3
D gene: .
clone size: few
CDR3 length: 13
J gene: TRBJ1-5
CDR3 protein: CASSSQGDQPQHF
CDR3 DNA: TGTGCCAGCAGTTCACAGGGAGATCAGCCCCAGCATTTT

V gene: TRBV4-3
D gene: .
clone size: many
CDR3 length: 14
J gene: TRBJ2-7
CDR3 protein: CASSQDRGPYEQYF
CDR3 DNA: TGCGCCAGCAGCCAAGACAGGGGACCCTACGAGCAGTACTTC

V gene: TRBV5-1
D gene: .
clone size: .
CDR3 length: 14
J gene: TRBJ2-1
CDR3 protein: CASSLAAGPNEQFF
CDR3 DNA: TGCGCCAGCAGCTTGGCTGCCGGACCCAATGAGCAGTTCTTC

V gene: TRBV7-8
D gene: TRBD2
clone size: few
CDR3 length: 16
J gene: TRBJ2-2
CDR3 protein: CASSLGAGGVSGELFF
CDR3 DNA: TGTGCCAGCAGCTTAGGAGCGGGGGGGGTCTCCGGGGAGCTGTTTTTT

V gene: TRBV7-9
D gene: .
clone size: .
CDR3 length: 12
J gene: TRBJ2-2
CDR3 protein: CASSFSAGELFF
CDR3 DNA: TGTGCCAGCAGCTTTTCTGCCGGGGAGCTGTTTTTT

V gene: TRBV27
D gene: .
clone size: few
CDR3 length: 15
J gene: TRBJ2-2
CDR3 protein: CASSLSTGNTGELFF
CDR3 DNA: TGTGCCAGCAGTTTATCGACAGGAAACACCGGGGAGCTGTTTTTT

V gene: TRBV4-3
D gene: .
clone size: .
CDR3 length: 13
J gene: TRBJ1-1
CDR3 protein: CASSQDFRTEAFF
CDR3 DNA: TGCGCCAGCAGCCAAGATTTTCGAACTGAAGCTTTCTTT

V gene: TRBV3-1
D gene: .
clone size: few
CDR3 length: 14
J gene: TRBJ2-7
CDR3 protein: CASTQGNPDYEQYF
CDR3 DNA: TGTGCCAGCACCCAGGGGAACCCTGACTACGAGCAGTACTTC

V gene: TRBV10-3
D gene: .
clone size: few
CDR3 length: 16
J gene: TRBJ2-3
CDR3 protein: CAISELAAGKIYTQYF
CDR3 DNA: TGTGCCATCAGTGAGTTGGCAGCAGGGAAAATTTATACGCAGTATTTT

V gene: TRBV9
D gene: TRBD2
clone size: few
CDR3 length: 17
J gene: TRBJ2-1
CDR3 protein: CASSYSGTSGSYNEQFF
CDR3 DNA: TGTGCCAGCAGCTATTCCGGGACTAGCGGGAGTTACAATGAGCAGTTCTTC

V gene: TRBV6-1
D gene: .
clone size: few
CDR3 length: 14
J gene: TRBJ2-7
CDR3 protein: CASILGEQSYEQYF
CDR3 DNA: TGTGCCAGCATCCTGGGGGAGCAGTCCTACGAGCAGTACTTC

V gene: TRBV4-3
D gene: .
clone size: few
CDR3 length: 15
J gene: TRBJ1-1
CDR3 protein: CASSQDRVTNTEAFF
CDR3 DNA: TGCGCCAGCAGCCAAGATCGCGTGACGAACACTGAAGCTTTCTTT

V gene: TRBV14
D gene: TRBD2
clone size: .
CDR3 length: 15
J gene: TRBJ2-5
CDR3 protein: CASSHELAPQETQYF
CDR3 DNA: TGTGCCAGCAGCCATGAACTAGCGCCGCAAGAGACCCAGTACTTC

V gene: TRBV4-1
D gene: TRBD1
clone size: few
CDR3 length: 16
J gene: TRBJ2-2
CDR3 protein: CASSPYRGPNTGELFF
CDR3 DNA: TGCGCCAGCAGCCCGTACAGGGGGCCGAACACCGGGGAGCTGTTTTTT

V gene: TRBV5-1
D gene: TRBD2
clone size: many
CDR3 length: 14
J gene: TRBJ2-1
CDR3 protein: CASSQGDYVNEQFF
CDR3 DNA: TGCGCCAGCAGCCAAGGGGACTACGTCAATGAGCAGTTCTTC

V gene: TRBV11-2
D gene: .
clone size: .
CDR3 length: 14
J gene: TRBJ2-1
CDR3 protein: CASSLIQGLGEQFF
CDR3 DNA: TGTGCCAGCAGCTTAATCCAGGGATTGGGTGAGCAGTTCTTC

V gene: TRBV4-1
D gene: .
clone size: few
CDR3 length: 15
J gene: TRBJ1-4
CDR3 protein: CASSQAGRGDEKLFF
CDR3 DNA: TGCGCCAGCAGCCAAGCGGGCCGCGGGGACGAAAAACTGTTTTTT

V gene: TRBV7-6
D gene: .
clone size: .
CDR3 length: 13
J gene: TRBJ2-7
CDR3 protein: CASSPGGLSEQYF
CDR3 DNA: TGTGCCAGCAGCCCGGGGGGCCTTTCCGAGCAGTACTTC

V gene: TRBV29-1
D gene: .
clone size: few
CDR3 length: 15
J gene: TRBJ1-1
CDR3 protein: CSVEAGPREDTEAFF
CDR3 DNA: TGCAGCGTTGAAGCCGGGCCCCGGGAGGACACTGAAGCTTTCTTT

V gene: TRBV4-1
D gene: TRBD1
clone size: .
CDR3 length: 15
J gene: TRBJ1-4
CDR3 protein: CASMDGGQSYEKLFF
CDR3 DNA: TGCGCCAGCATGGACGGGGGACAGAGTTATGAAAAACTGTTTTTT

V gene: TRBV29-1
D gene: .
clone size: few
CDR3 length: 13
J gene: TRBJ2-2
CDR3 protein: CSVEVTNTGELFF
CDR3 DNA: TGCAGCGTTGAAGTCACCAACACCGGGGAGCTGTTTTTT

V gene: TRBV6-5
D gene: TRBD1
clone size: few
CDR3 length: 14
J gene: TRBJ2-7
CDR3 protein: CASSFGQDSYEQYF
CDR3 DNA: TGTGCCAGCAGTTTCGGACAGGACTCCTACGAGCAGTACTTC

V gene: TRBV12-3/TRBV12-4
D gene: .
clone size: many
CDR3 length: 18
J gene: TRBJ2-4
CDR3 protein: CASNVGPQSSLAKNIQYF
CDR3 DNA: TGTGCCAGCAATGTCGGACCACAATCCTCGCTTGCCAAAAACATTCAGTACTTC

V gene: TRBV6-2/TRBV6-3
D gene: .
clone size: few
CDR3 length: 15
J gene: TRBJ2-6
CDR3 protein: CASSYWRTGANVLTF
CDR3 DNA: TGTGCCAGCAGTTACTGGAGGACTGGGGCCAACGTCCTGACTTTC

V gene: TRBV7-9
D gene: .
clone size: .
CDR3 length: 12
J gene: TRBJ1-1
CDR3 protein: CASSFGPLEAFF
CDR3 DNA: TGTGCCAGCAGCTTCGGCCCCCTTGAAGCTTTCTTT